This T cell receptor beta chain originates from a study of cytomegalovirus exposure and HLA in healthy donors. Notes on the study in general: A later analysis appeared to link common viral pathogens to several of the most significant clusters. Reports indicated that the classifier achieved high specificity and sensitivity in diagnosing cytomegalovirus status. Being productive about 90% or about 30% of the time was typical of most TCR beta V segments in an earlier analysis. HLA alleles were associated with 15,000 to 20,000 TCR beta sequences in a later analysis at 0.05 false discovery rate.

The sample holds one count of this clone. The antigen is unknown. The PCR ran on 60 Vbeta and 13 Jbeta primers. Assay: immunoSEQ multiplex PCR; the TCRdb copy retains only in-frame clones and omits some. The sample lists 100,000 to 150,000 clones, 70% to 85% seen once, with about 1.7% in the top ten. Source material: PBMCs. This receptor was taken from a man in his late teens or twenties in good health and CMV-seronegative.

The CDR3 bases are TGTGCCAGCAGCCTCAGTTATGAGCAGTTCTTC. Its translation: CASSLSYEQFF. The gene calls are TRBV6-6 and TRBJ2-1; D unresolved. V lost 6 bases and J 8 bases, leaving 8 bases between the germline ends. This CDR3 contains 11 residues. Germline-derived CDR1 and CDR2 are MNHNY and SVGAGI (reference sequence).